One sample yielded the 14 T cell receptor beta chains listed below, sequenced in a study of CD8+ T cells in alopecia areata. Extracted RNA was reverse transcribed, and the resulting cDNA served as sequencing template. TCRdb's copy holds only in-frame clones and misses some; the assay was immunoSEQ multiplex PCR. This record lists 2,000 to 2,500 clones, none seen once only, and the top ten clones contain around 10%. Time point described: mouse skin 3 weeks after grafting. Sequencing used skin, obtained at week 3. Receptors were obtained from a C3H/HeJ mouse with alopecia areata. This mouse strain has H2-k as its MHC haplotype.

This clone was seen at least ten times. Mouse gene names and germline throughout. The CDR3 end is not reached by the read, which stops 4 residues before it; the germline J gene fills it in. The J gene is TRBJ2-5, the V gene TRBV5, with D possibly matching TRBD1 (6 bases). The CDR3 contains 15 residues. The V gene's germline CDR1 is LGHNA and CDR2 YNLKQL (reference sequence). Trimming stripped 1 base from V and 0 bases from J, with 8 bases between. The DNA read from the CDR3 is TGTGCCAGCAGCCAAGCCGGGACAAACCAAGAC. This encodes CASSQAGTNQD. The entire CDR3 protein reads CASSQAGTNQDTQYF.

This clone counts as medium-sized. Gene names denote mouse genes. Coverage ceases 4 residues before the CDR3 finishes, and the germline J gene fills in the end. The chain employs TRBV3 and TRBJ2-1; 8 nucleotides agree with TRBD1. Germline V gene sequence: CDR1 SNHLY, CDR2 FYNGKV (reference sequence). The CDR3 has 14 residues. This chain's CDR3 is CASSLGDRRAEQFF. CDR3 DNA (partial): TGTGCCAGCAGCTTAGGGGACAGGAGGGCT.

There are many counts of this clone. Each gene name is a mouse one. The read terminates 4 residues before the CDR3 end, so the remaining end is supplied by the germline J gene. The chain employs TRBV5 and TRBJ2-1; 7 nucleotides align to TRBD2. The CDR3 totals 16 residues. The V segment lost 0 bases and the J segment 1 base; nucleotides outside the gene matches: 3. Per the germline V gene, CDR1 is LGHNA and CDR2 is YNLKQL (reference sequence). The CDR3 DNA, read in part, is TGTGCCAGCAGCCAAGAAGCCTGGGGGAACTATGCT. This gives the protein CASSQEAWGNYA. The full CDR3 sequence reads CASSQEAWGNYAEQFF.

This clone is medium-sized. Gene names are mouse gene names. The read terminates 4 residues ahead of where the CDR3 ends, so the germline J gene completes it. This chain connects TRBV19 to TRBJ2-3; 9 nucleotides align to TRBD2. J was trimmed by 0 bases and V by 5 bases; bases with no gene match: 4. CDR3 size: 15 residues. Germline V gives CDR1 FNHDT, CDR2 SITEND (reference sequence). CDR3 in amino acids: CASRPGLGSAETLYF. CDR3 DNA, as far as it was read: TGTGCCAGCAGACCGGGACTGGGTAGTGCAGAA.

This clone was found a few times. Gene names and germline match the mouse. The CDR3 goes on 4 residues after the read ends, and that part is filled in from the germline J gene. The rearrangement joins TRBV29 to TRBJ1-1, with D possibly matching TRBD1 (6 bases). V lost 6 bases and J lost 0, with 14 bases in between. This CDR3 comprises 15 residues. The V gene's germline CDR1 is MSHET and CDR2 SYDVDS. Here the CDR3 reads CASRYRDNANTEVFF. CDR3 DNA, as far as it was read: TGTGCTAGCAGGTACCGGGACAATGCAAACACA.

The table lists this clone with many counts. Gene names refer to mouse genes. CDR3 DNA (partial): TGTGCCAGCAGCCAAGATAGGGGGTTCCAAGAC. Amino acid sequence: CASSQDRGFQD. The whole CDR3 protein is CASSQDRGFQDTQYF. The V call is TRBV5, the J call TRBJ2-5, with a tentative D call TRBD1 (6 bases). The read falls 4 residues short of the CDR3 end, and the missing part is taken from the germline J gene. CDR1 LGHNA and CDR2 YNLKQL come from the germline V gene (reference sequence). The ends were cut back, 0 bases at V and 2 bases at J, with 9 bases in the middle. CDR3 size: 15 residues.

This clone is categorized as medium-sized. These gene names are mouse names. The sequenced fragment ends 4 residues before the CDR3 boundary, so the rest is inferred from the germline J gene. V gene TRBV17 combines with J gene TRBJ2-3; D may be TRBD1 (6 bases). This CDR3 has 13 residues. V lost 7 bases and J lost 0, with 8 bases in between. Germline CDR1 and CDR2: MNHDT and YYDKIL. This chain's CDR3 is CASTRGSAETLYF. Incomplete CDR3 DNA: TGTGCTAGCACCAGGGGTAGTGCAGAA.

Ten or more counts support this clone. Gene names denote mouse genes. The read terminates 4 residues before the CDR3 end, so the remaining end is supplied by the germline J gene. The gene calls are TRBV1 and TRBJ2-1, with 10 bases that match TRBD2. The J segment lost 5 bases and the V segment lost 0 bases, leaving 4 bases of the junction unmatched. Per germline, CDR1 NSQYPW and CDR2 LRSPGD (reference sequence). The length of the CDR3 is 16 residues. This CDR3 is CTCSADYGTGDAEQFF. The sequenced part of the CDR3 DNA is TGCACCTGCAGTGCAGATTACGGGACTGGGGATGCT. Full variable domain (outside the CDR3, taken from reference TRBV1 and TRBJ2-1): VTLLEQNPRWRLVPRGQAVNLRCILKNSQYPWMSWYQQDLQKQLQWLFTLRSPGDKEVKSLPGADYLATRVTDTELRLQVANMSQGRTLYCTCSADYGTGDAEQFFGPGTRLTVL.

This clone is medium-sized (0.01 to 0.1%) within its sample. Gene names are mouse gene names. The read terminates 4 residues before the CDR3 end, so the remaining end is supplied by the germline J gene. The chain combines TRBV13-1 with TRBJ2-7, with 7 positions matching TRBD1. From germline, CDR1 is NSHNY and CDR2 SYGAGN. This CDR3 has 14 amino acids. CDR3 loop: CASSDVLRGYEQYF. The CDR3 DNA, read in part, is TGTGCCAGCAGTGATGTTCTCAGGGGGTAT.

Ten or more counts support this clone. Germline and genes here are mouse. The read stops 4 residues short of the end of the CDR3; the missing end is completed from the germline J gene. The rearrangement uses TRBV13-2 and TRBJ2-3; perhaps TRBD2 as D (5 bases). The CDR3 consists of 15 residues. Germline V gene lookup returns CDR1 NNHNN and CDR2 SYGAGS (reference sequence). V was clipped by 0 bases and J by 0 bases, with 8 bases between them. The CDR3 DNA, read in part, is TGTGCCAGCGGTGATGCACCTGGGAGTGCAGAA. This translates into CASGDAPGSAE. The complete CDR3 protein is CASGDAPGSAETLYF.

By sample share, this clone is medium-sized. The genes are named according to mouse. The sequenced fragment ends 4 residues before the CDR3 boundary, so the rest is inferred from the germline J gene. The chain employs TRBV19 and TRBJ1-2; 10 nucleotides align to TRBD1. Per the germline V gene, CDR1 is FNHDT and CDR2 is SITEND (reference sequence). V lost 4 bases, J lost 1 base, and 1 base stayed unmatched. The CDR3 totals 14 residues. CDR3 region: CASSGDRGNSDYTF. The DNA read from the CDR3 is TGTGCCAGCAGTGGGGACAGGGGAAACTCC.

Comments on this clone: Mouse germline and gene names are used. The read is 4 residues too short to cover the CDR3 end, so that end is filled in from the germline J gene. This chain joins TRBV29 and TRBJ1-2; TRBD1 matches 7 bases. CDR1 and CDR2 from the germline V gene are MSHET and SYDVDS. J was trimmed by 4 bases and V by 7 bases; bases with no gene match: 6. The CDR3 has 13 residues. CDR3 DNA (partial): TGTGCTAGCATCACAGGGGAGGGCTCC. Protein sequence: CASITGEGS. The entire CDR3 is CASITGEGSDYTF.

Sample share makes this clone medium-sized. The listed genes are named as in mouse. The read terminates 4 residues before the CDR3 end, so the remaining end is supplied by the germline J gene. J is TRBJ2-5 and V is TRBV19, with D maybe TRBD2 (5 bases). The germline gives CDR1 FNHDT, CDR2 SITEND (reference sequence). The V gene lost 2 bases and the J gene lost 3 bases, with 7 bases spanning the gap. The CDR3 sequence is 13 residues long. CDR3 bases read: TGTGCCAGCAGTATTACTGGTCAAGAC. Its translation: CASSITGQD. The whole CDR3 region reads CASSITGQDTQYF.

In this sample, this clone turned up many times. The gene names given are mouse names. Read data end 4 residues before the CDR3 end; the end is taken from the germline J gene. This chain connects TRBV29 to TRBJ2-1; possible D gene TRBD1, 6 bases. Germline loops: CDR1 MSHET, CDR2 SYDVDS. CDR3 size: 13 residues. V lost 6 bases and J lost 5, with 11 bases in between. CDR3 in amino acids: CASSQGLDAEQFF. The DNA read from the CDR3 is TGTGCTAGCAGCCAGGGGCTGGATGCT.